This T cell receptor (beta chain) was observed in a study of PD-1 blockade in classical Hodgkin lymphoma. The table lists this clone with a few counts. The method was immunoSEQ multiplex PCR; TCRdb's version includes in-frame clones alone and lacks a portion of them. The profile shows about 12,000 clones, 90% of them singletons. Exposure to brentuximab vedotin varied, and each patient had relapsed following autologous stem cell transplantation. It was by magnetic negative selection that CD4+ T cells were purified from thawed PBMCs. The CDR3 has 13 amino acids. Per the germline V gene, CDR1 is SEHNR and CDR2 is FQNEAQ (reference sequence). Trimming took off 1 base at V and 0 bases at J, with 4 bases between the two ends.

Sequenced here: CD4+ T cells from blood, sampled at baseline. This rearrangement joins TRBV7-9 to TRBJ2-7; D remains ambiguous. This TCR came from a human donor with classical Hodgkin lymphoma. This CDR3 reads CASSLEVSYEQYF. The CDR3 nucleotides read TGTGCCAGCAGCTTAGAGGTCTCCTACGAGCAGTACTTC. The whole variable domain, filled in from reference TRBV7-9 and TRBJ2-7, reads DTGVSQNPRHKITKRGQNVTFRCDPISEHNRLYWYRQTLGQGPEFLTYFQNEAQLEKSRLLSDRFSAERPKGSFSTLEIQRTEQGDSAMYLCASSLEVSYEQYFGPGTRLTVT.